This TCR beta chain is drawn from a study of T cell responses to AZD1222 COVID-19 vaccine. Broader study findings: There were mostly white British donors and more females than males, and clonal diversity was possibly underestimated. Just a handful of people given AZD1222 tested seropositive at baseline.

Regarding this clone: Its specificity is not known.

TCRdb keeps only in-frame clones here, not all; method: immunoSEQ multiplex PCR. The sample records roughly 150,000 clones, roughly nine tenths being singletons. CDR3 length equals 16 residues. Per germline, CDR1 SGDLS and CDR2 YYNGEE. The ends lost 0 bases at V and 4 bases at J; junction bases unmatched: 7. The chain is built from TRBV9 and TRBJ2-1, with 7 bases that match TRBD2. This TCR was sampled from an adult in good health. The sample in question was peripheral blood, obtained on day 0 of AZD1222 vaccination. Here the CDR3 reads CASSVEASGIYNEQFF. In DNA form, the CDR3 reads TGTGCCAGCAGCGTAGAGGCGAGCGGGATTTACAATGAGCAGTTCTTC.